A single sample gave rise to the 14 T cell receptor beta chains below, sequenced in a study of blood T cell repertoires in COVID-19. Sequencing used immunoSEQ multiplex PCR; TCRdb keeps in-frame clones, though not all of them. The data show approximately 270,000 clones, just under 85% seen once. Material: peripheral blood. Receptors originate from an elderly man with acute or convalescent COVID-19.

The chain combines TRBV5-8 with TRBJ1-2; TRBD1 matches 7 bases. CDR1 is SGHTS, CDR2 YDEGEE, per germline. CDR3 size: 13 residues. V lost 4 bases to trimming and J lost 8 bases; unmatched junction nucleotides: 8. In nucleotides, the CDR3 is TGTGCCAGCAGCCTAGACAGGGATCGGGGCTACACCTTC. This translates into CASSLDRDRGYTF.

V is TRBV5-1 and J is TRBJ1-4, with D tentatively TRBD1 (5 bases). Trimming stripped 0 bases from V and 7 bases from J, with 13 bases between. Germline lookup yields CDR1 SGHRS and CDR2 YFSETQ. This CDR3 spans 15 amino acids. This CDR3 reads CASSLGQSSVEKLFF. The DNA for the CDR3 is TGCGCCAGCAGCTTGGGACAGTCGAGCGTTGAAAAACTGTTTTTT.

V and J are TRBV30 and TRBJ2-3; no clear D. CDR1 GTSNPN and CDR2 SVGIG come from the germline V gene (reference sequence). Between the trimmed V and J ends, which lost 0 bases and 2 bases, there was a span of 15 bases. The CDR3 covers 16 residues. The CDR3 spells CAWSVGRALFTDTQYF. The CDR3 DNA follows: TGTGCCTGGAGTGTTGGTAGAGCCTTATTCACAGATACGCAGTATTTT.

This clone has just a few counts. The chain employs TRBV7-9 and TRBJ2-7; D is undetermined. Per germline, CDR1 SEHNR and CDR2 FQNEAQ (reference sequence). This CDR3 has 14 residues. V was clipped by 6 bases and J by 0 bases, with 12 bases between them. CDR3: CASSPNIASYEQYF. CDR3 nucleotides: TGTGCCAGCAGTCCGAACATAGCCTCCTACGAGCAGTACTTC.

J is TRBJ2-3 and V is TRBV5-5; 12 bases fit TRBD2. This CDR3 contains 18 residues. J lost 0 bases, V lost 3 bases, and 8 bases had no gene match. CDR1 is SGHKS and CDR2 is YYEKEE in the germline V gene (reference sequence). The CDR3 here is CASSYTSGGSPSTDTQYF. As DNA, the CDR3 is TGTGCCAGCAGCTATACTAGCGGGGGGTCACCTAGCACAGATACGCAGTATTTT. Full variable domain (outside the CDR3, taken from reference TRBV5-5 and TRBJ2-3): DAGVTQSPTHLIKTRGQQVTLRCSPISGHKSVSWYQQVLGQGPQFIFQYYEKEERGRGNFPDRFSARQFPNYSSELNVNALLLGDSALYLCASSYTSGGSPSTDTQYFGPGTRLTVL.

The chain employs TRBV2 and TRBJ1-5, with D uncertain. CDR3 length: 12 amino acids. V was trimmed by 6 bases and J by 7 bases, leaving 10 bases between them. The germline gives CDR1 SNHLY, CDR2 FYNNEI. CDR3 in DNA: TGTGCCAGCAGACTACCGGGACAGCCCCAGCATTTT. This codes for CASRLPGQPQHF.

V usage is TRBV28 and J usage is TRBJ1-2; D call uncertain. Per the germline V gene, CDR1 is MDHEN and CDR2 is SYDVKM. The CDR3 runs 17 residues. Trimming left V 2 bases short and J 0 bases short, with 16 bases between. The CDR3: CASSLTVRGPSNYGYTF. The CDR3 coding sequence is TGTGCCAGCAGTTTAACGGTCCGAGGGCCGTCTAACTATGGCTACACCTTC.

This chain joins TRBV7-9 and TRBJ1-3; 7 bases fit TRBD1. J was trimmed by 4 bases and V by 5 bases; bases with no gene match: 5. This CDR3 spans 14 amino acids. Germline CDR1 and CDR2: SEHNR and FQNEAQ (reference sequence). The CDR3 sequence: CASSIPGQGNTIYF. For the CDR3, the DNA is TGTGCCAGCAGCATACCGGGACAGGGAAACACCATATATTTT.

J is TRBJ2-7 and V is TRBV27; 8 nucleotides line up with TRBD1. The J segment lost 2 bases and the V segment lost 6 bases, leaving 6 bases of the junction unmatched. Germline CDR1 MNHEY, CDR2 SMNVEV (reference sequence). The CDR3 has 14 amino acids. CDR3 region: CASSRTGIPYEQYF. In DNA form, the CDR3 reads TGTGCCAGCAGCCGGACAGGGATCCCCTACGAGCAGTACTTC.

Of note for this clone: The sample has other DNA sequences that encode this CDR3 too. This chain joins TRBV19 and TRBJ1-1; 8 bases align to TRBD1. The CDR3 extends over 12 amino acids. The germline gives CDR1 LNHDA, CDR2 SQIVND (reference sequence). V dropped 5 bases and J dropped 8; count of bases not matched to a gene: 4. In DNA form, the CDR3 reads TGTGCCAGTAGTTCCCGGACAGGGGAAGCTTTCTTT. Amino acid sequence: CASSSRTGEAFF.

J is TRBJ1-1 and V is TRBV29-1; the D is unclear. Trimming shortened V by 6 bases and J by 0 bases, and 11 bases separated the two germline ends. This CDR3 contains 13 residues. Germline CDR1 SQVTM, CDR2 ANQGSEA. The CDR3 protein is CSVPTQVNTEAFF. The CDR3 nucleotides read TGCAGCGTACCCACCCAGGTGAACACTGAAGCTTTCTTT.

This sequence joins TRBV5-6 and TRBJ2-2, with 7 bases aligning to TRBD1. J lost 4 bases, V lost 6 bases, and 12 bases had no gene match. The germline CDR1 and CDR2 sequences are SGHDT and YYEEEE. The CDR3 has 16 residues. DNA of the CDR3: TGTGCCAGCACCCCCGACACAGGGGTCAGCACCGGGGAGCTGTTTTTT. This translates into CASTPDTGVSTGELFF.

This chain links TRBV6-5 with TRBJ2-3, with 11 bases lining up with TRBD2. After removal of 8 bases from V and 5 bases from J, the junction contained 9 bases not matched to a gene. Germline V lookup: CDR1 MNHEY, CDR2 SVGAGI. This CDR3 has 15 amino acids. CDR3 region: CASRITSGGIDTQYF. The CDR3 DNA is TGTGCCAGCCGAATTACTAGCGGGGGAATAGATACGCAGTATTTT.

The CDR3 DNA reads as TGTGCCAGCAGCCTAGACGCGGGAGCTTTCTTT. The encoded protein is CASSLDAGAFF. The J gene is TRBJ1-1, the V gene TRBV3-1 (or the pseudogene TRBV3-2); no firm D call. The CDR3 has 11 amino acids. The germline V gene has CDR1 LGHDT and CDR2 YNNKEL (reference sequence). V was trimmed by 4 bases and J by 10 bases, leaving 10 bases between them.